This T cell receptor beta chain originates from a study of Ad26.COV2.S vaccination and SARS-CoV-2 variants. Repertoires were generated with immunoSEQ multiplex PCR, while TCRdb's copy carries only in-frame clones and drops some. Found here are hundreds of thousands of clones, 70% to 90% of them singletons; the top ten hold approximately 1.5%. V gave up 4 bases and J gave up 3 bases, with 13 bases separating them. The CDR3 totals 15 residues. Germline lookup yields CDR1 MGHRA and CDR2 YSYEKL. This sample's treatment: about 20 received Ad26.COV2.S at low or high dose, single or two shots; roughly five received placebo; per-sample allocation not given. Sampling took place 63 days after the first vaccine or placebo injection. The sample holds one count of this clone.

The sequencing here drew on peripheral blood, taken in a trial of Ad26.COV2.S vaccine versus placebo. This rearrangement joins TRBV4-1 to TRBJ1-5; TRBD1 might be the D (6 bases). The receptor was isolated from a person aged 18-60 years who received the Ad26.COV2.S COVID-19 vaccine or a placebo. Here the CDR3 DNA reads TGCGCCAGCAGCCCGGACCAGGGGACCAATCAGCCCCAGCATTTT. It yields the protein CASSPDQGTNQPQHF.